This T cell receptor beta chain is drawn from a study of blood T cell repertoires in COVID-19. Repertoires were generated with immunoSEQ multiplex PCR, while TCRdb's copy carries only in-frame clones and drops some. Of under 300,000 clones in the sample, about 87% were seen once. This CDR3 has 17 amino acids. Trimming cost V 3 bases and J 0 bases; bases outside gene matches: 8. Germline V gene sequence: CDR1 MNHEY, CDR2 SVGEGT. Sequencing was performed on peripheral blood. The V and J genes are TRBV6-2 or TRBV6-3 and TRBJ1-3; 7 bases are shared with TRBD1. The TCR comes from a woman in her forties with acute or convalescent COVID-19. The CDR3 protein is CASSYPYRGRSGNTIYF. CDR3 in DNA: TGTGCCAGCAGTTATCCGTACAGGGGCCGCTCTGGAAACACCATATATTTT.